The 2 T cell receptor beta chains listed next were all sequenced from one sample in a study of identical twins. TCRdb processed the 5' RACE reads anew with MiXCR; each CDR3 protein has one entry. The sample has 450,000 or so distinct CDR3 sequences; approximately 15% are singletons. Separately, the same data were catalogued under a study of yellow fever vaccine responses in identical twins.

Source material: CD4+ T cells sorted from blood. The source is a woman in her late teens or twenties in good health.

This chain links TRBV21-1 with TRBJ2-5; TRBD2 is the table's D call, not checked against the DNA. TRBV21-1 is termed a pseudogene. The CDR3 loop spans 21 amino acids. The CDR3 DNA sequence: TGTGCCAGCAGCATGGTTTATCCTAGGGAAATAGCGGGAGGGTCCCAAGAGACCCAGTACTTC. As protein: CASSMVYPREIAGGSQETQYF.

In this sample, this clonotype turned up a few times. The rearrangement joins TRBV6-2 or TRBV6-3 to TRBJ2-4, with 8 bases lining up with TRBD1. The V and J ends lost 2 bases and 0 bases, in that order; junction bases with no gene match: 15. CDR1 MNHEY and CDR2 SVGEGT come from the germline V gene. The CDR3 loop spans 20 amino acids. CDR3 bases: TGTGCCAGCAGTTACCACATCGGACAGGGCTTAATCCTAGCCAAAAACATTCAGTACTTC. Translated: CASSYHIGQGLILAKNIQYF.